The rows below give T cell receptor beta chains drawn from one sample of a study of blood T cell repertoires in COVID-19. TCRdb's table, derived via immunoSEQ multiplex PCR, lists solely in-frame clones and lacks some. The data contain about 230,000 clones, about 90% of them singletons. Input material: peripheral blood. These receptors all stem from a man aged 30 to 39 with COVID-19, enrolled during active disease. Each CDR3 is given with its conserved first and last residue. D genes are given only for firm matches.

J gene: TRBJ2-1; D gene: TRBD2; V gene: TRBV4-3; CDR3 DNA: TGCGCCAGCAGCCAAGATCAGGCGGGAGGAAAAAGTGAGCAGTTCTTC; CDR3 protein: CASSQDQAGGKSEQFF
J gene: TRBJ1-2; D gene: .; V gene: TRBV19; CDR3 DNA: TGTGCCAGTAGTATATTGGGAGTCCCGGACGGCTACACCTTC; CDR3 protein: CASSILGVPDGYTF
J gene: TRBJ2-7; D gene: .; V gene: TRBV6-5; CDR3 DNA: TGTGCCAGCAGTTACTACGCCGGGACTTCCTACGAGCAGTACTTC; CDR3 protein: CASSYYAGTSYEQYF
J gene: TRBJ1-2; D gene: .; V gene: TRBV15; CDR3 DNA: TGTGCCACCAGGAACGGGGGAGAGGGGTCCTATGGCTACACCTTC; CDR3 protein: CATRNGGEGSYGYTF
J gene: TRBJ1-2; D gene: .; V gene: TRBV28; CDR3 DNA: TGTGCCAGCAGACCCAGGTCGGGGGGTAACTATGGCTACACCTTC; CDR3 protein: CASRPRSGGNYGYTF
J gene: TRBJ1-1; D gene: .; V gene: TRBV5-1; CDR3 DNA: TGCGCCAGCAGCTTGACACCGGGACTTGAAACTGAAGCTTTCTTT; CDR3 protein: CASSLTPGLETEAFF
J gene: TRBJ1-2; D gene: .; V gene: TRBV6-5; CDR3 DNA: TGTGCCAGCAGAGGCGGGACTGTCTATGGCTACACCTTC; CDR3 protein: CASRGGTVYGYTF
J gene: TRBJ1-2; D gene: .; V gene: TRBV12-3/TRBV12-4; CDR3 DNA: TGTGCCAGCAGCCGATCAGGGGCCTATGGCTACACCTTC; CDR3 protein: CASSRSGAYGYTF
J gene: TRBJ1-4; D gene: .; V gene: TRBV4-1; CDR3 DNA: TGCGCCAGCAGCCAAGTACAGTCTCGAGAAAAACTGTTTTTT; CDR3 protein: CASSQVQSREKLFF
J gene: TRBJ2-5; D gene: TRBD1; V gene: TRBV28; CDR3 DNA: TGTGCCAGCAGGAAAACAGGGGTGGGAGAGACCCAGTACTTC; CDR3 protein: CASRKTGVGETQYF
J gene: TRBJ1-5; D gene: .; V gene: TRBV19; CDR3 DNA: TGTGCCAGTAGTATAGATCAGGACAGCCATAGCAATCAGCCCCAGCATTTT; CDR3 protein: CASSIDQDSHSNQPQHF
J gene: TRBJ1-5; D gene: .; V gene: TRBV6-6; CDR3 DNA: TGTGCCAGCAGATCAGGGGATGGGAGTCAGCCCCAGCATTTT; CDR3 protein: CASRSGDGSQPQHF
J gene: TRBJ1-6; D gene: .; V gene: TRBV2; CDR3 DNA: TGTGCCAGCAGGCACGGGGGGGAGTCCTATAATTCACCCCTCCACTTT; CDR3 protein: CASRHGGESYNSPLHF
J gene: TRBJ2-1; D gene: TRBD2; V gene: TRBV24-1; CDR3 DNA: TGTGCCACCAGTGACCCGACTAGCGGGAGACGGAATGAGCAGTTCTTC; CDR3 protein: CATSDPTSGRRNEQFF